This T cell receptor beta chain was found in a study of breast tumors, draining lymph nodes, adjacent tissues. General study findings and limits: Luminal-like breast cancer showed significantly greater tumor-nontumor repertoire similarity than basal-like breast cancer did. Tumor repertoires ranked between lymph nodes and nontumor tissue in diversity, with V and J gene preferences.

Using its own MiXCR run on the multiplex PCR reads, TCRdb lists one record per CDR3 protein. The sample yields about 32,000 distinct CDR3 sequences, around a third seen once. This clonotype was observed many times. The antigen is undetermined. The ends lost 1 base at V and 9 bases at J; junction bases unmatched: 14. This CDR3 is built from 18 residues. CDR1 SGHVS and CDR2 FQNEAQ come from the germline V gene. Input material: breast tumor tissue. The sequence came from a female donor with breast cancer. Some clones in this sample may be carry-over from other donors' samples. V and J are TRBV7-8 and TRBJ2-1, with 11 positions matching TRBD2. CDR3 loop: CASSLEAGTSGLYGEQFF. The CDR3 nucleotides are TGTGCCAGCAGCTTAGAAGCCGGGACTAGCGGACTTTACGGTGAGCAGTTCTTC.